The 6 T cell receptor beta chains below come from one sample, sequenced in a study of shared clonotypes between healthy human individuals (dated by TCRdb to 2020 to 2021). Libraries were prepared through the immunoSEQ multiplex PCR assay. TCRdb limited this immuneACCESS table to in-frame rearrangements with V and J called. A share of clones is missing; checked studies link under half to unresolved V genes, and the rest is unexplained. The sample contains about 2.1 million clones, 85% to 95% of them found a single time. In total, the top ten clones hold more than 1.5% of the sample. CD8 naive samples were obtained by positive selection for CCR7 among CD45RO-negative cells, yielding a CD45RA+CCR7+ population from which TemRA cells were excluded. The sequencing sample was made of naive CD8+ T cells from PBMCs. According to the study, the label for this sample's cell subset or site signals: CD45RA+CCR7+. These receptors all come from a man between 18 and 29 years old in good health. Some clones in this sample may be carry-over from other donors' samples.

The CDR3 DNA follows: TGTGCCAGTAGGACAGGCGAAGGGGACTATAGCAATCAGCCCCAGCATTTT. This sequence encodes CASRTGEGDYSNQPQHF. The rearrangement links TRBV19 to TRBJ1-5; possible D gene TRBD1, 6 bases. Per germline, CDR1 LNHDA and CDR2 SQIVND (reference sequence). This CDR3 contains 17 residues. Trimming pared 6 bases from V and 0 bases from J, leaving 18 bases between.

Points on this clone: This same CDR3 is encoded by further DNA sequences in the sample. The V call is TRBV13, the J call TRBJ2-1; D gene uncertain. Trimming cost V 0 bases and J 5 bases, with 8 bases left between them. CDR1 is PRHDT, CDR2 FYEKMQ, per germline (reference sequence). The CDR3 sequence is 14 residues long. This CDR3 reads CASSLGRRDNEQFF. The CDR3 bases are TGTGCCAGCAGCTTAGGTAGAAGGGACAATGAGCAGTTCTTC. Full variable domain (rest looked up from reference TRBV13 and TRBJ2-1): AAGVIQSPRHLIKEKRETATLKCYPIPRHDTVYWYQQGPGQDPQFLISFYEKMQSDKGSIPDRFSAQQFSDYHSELNMSSLELGDSALYFCASSLGRRDNEQFFGPGTRLTVL.

The rearrangement uses TRBV9 and TRBJ2-3; D uncertain. The CDR3 is made up of 16 amino acids. The V gene's germline CDR1 is SGDLS and CDR2 YYNGEE. Trimming cost V 3 bases and J 0 bases, with 14 bases left between them. The CDR3 here is CASSEWSGGSTDTQYF. The CDR3 bases are TGTGCCAGCAGCGAGTGGTCGGGTGGCAGCACAGATACGCAGTATTTT.

This clone has just one count. The V and J genes are TRBV2 and TRBJ2-5, with 11 positions matching TRBD2. Germline trimming cut 1 base from V and 0 bases from J; bases unmatched to any gene: 4. The CDR3 covers 17 residues. Germline-derived CDR1 and CDR2 are SNHLY and FYNNEI. The CDR3 here is CASSEGPSGRNQETQYF. The CDR3 DNA reads TGTGCCAGCAGTGAAGGGCCTAGCGGGAGGAACCAAGAGACCCAGTACTTC.

V gene TRBV11-2 combines with J gene TRBJ1-1; the D gene is possibly TRBD1 (6 bases). Germline lookup yields CDR1 SGHAT and CDR2 FQNNGV. The V and J ends lost 4 bases and 7 bases respectively, with 16 bases between them. This CDR3 is built from 14 residues. DNA for the CDR3: TGTGCCAGCAGCTACCGGACAGAACCTCTTGAAGCTTTCTTT. This gives the protein CASSYRTEPLEAFF.

This chain connects TRBV27 to TRBJ2-2; 7 bases line up with TRBD2. J gave up 4 bases and V 3 bases, and 8 bases lay outside the gene matches. The CDR3 consists of 16 residues. Germline V lookup: CDR1 MNHEY, CDR2 SMNVEV (reference sequence). The CDR3 protein is CASSFYRGRPTGELFF. CDR3 DNA: TGTGCCAGCAGTTTTTACCGCGGGAGACCCACCGGGGAGCTGTTTTTT.